The 31 T cell receptor beta chains reported below all come from one sample, sequenced in a study of shared clonotypes between healthy human individuals. Assay: immunoSEQ multiplex PCR; the TCRdb copy retains only in-frame clones and omits some. Of roughly 510,000 clones listed, 75% to 80% are singletons. The source material was PBMCs. Receptors were obtained from a middle-aged woman in good health. Some clones in this sample may be carry-over from other donors' samples.

This chain uses TRBV6-6 with TRBJ2-7, with 9 bases lining up with TRBD1. With V trimmed by 6 bases and J by 6 bases, 9 bases remained unmatched. This CDR3 is built from 14 residues. Germline V gives CDR1 MNHNY, CDR2 SVGAGI (reference sequence). DNA for the CDR3: TGTGCCAGCAGAAGACAGGGGGTAACGGGCGAGCAGTACTTC. This encodes CASRRQGVTGEQYF.

The chain links TRBV11-2 to TRBJ2-3, with D tentatively TRBD1 (6 bases). Germline CDR1 and CDR2: SGHAT and FQNNGV. This CDR3 is 14 amino acids long. V dropped 4 bases and J dropped 2 bases, with 10 bases sitting between them. The CDR3 DNA is TGTGCCAGCAGCTGGGGGCGGAACACAGATACGCAGTATTTT. This codes for CASSWGRNTDTQYF.

The chain employs TRBV5-1 and TRBJ2-2; D unresolved. Germline V CDR1 and CDR2: SGHRS, YFSETQ. The ends were cut back, 6 bases at V and 3 bases at J, with 9 bases in the middle. The length of the CDR3 is 13 residues. The chain's CDR3 is CASMRQDTGELFF. The CDR3 DNA reads TGCGCCAGCATGCGTCAGGACACCGGGGAGCTGTTTTTT.

The gene calls are TRBV5-1 and TRBJ2-5, with a possible D match to TRBD2 (5 bases). From germline, CDR1 is SGHRS and CDR2 YFSETQ. The CDR3 has 16 amino acids. V lost 0 bases and J 5 bases, leaving 17 bases between the germline ends. CDR3 nucleotide sequence: TGCGCCAGCAGCTTGGAACCCCGGGCTAGCACGGAGACCCAGTACTTC. It is translated as CASSLEPRASTETQYF.

Comment on this clone: Just one base apart from a much larger clone, this may be a read error. Given the absence of the conserved phenylalanine or tryptophan at the CDR3 end, a read error is likely. This sequence joins TRBV4-1 and TRBJ1-1; tentative D call: TRBD1 (5 bases). The CDR3 has 15 amino acids. Trimming removed 1 base from V and 1 base from J, with 10 bases in between. Germline V gives CDR1 MGHRA, CDR2 YSYEKL. CDR3 residues: CASSQGLTGNTEAFL. In DNA, the CDR3 is TGCGCCAGCAGCCAAGGCCTTACAGGGAACACTGAAGCTTTCCTT.

The V gene is TRBV21-1, the J gene TRBJ1-1. TRBV21-1 is described as a pseudogene. This CDR3 has 15 residues. CDR3 sequence: CASSGGTGMNTEAFF. The CDR3, as DNA: TGTGCCAGCAGTGGAGGGACGGGTATGAACACTGAAGCTTTCTTT.

The rearrangement uses TRBV7-9 and TRBJ2-3; D is ambiguous. The V and J ends lost 1 base and 5 bases respectively, with 13 bases between them. Germline V gene data show CDR1 as SEHNR and CDR2 as FQNEAQ (reference sequence). This CDR3 is built from 15 residues. The CDR3 bases are TGTGCCAGCAGCTTAGTGAACCCTACCGTAGATACGCAGTATTTT. Translation gives CASSLVNPTVDTQYF.

This clone was seen once. The chain has TRBV2 and TRBJ2-2; 7 bases line up with TRBD2. The CDR3 has 15 residues. Germline values: CDR1 SNHLY, CDR2 FYNNEI. The J segment lost 0 bases and the V segment lost 7 bases, leaving 5 bases of the junction unmatched. The CDR3 loop is CASTRGNANTGELFF. CDR3 nucleotides: TGTGCCAGCACGCGGGGGAACGCGAACACCGGGGAGCTGTTTTTT.

As for this clone: It is likely a read error: a sequence one base away is far more abundant. The gene calls are TRBV2 and TRBJ2-5; D gene ambiguous. Germline values: CDR1 SNHLY, CDR2 FYNNEI. CDR3 length equals 12 residues. Deletions cut 3 bases from V and 0 bases from J, with 2 bases between. The CDR3 sequence is CASSEYQETQYF. For the CDR3, the DNA is TGTGCCAGCAGTGAGTACCAAGAGACCCAGTACTTC.

A few counts support this clone. This sequence joins TRBV9 and TRBJ1-5; TRBD1 agrees at 7 bases. V was pared by 3 bases and J by 2 bases, with 5 bases of the junction left unmatched. Germline lookup yields CDR1 SGDLS and CDR2 YYNGEE. The CDR3 extends over 15 amino acids. As DNA, the CDR3 is TGTGCCAGCAGCGCGACAGGGAGGGGCAATCAGCCCCAGCATTTT. Translated: CASSATGRGNQPQHF.

This chain uses TRBV6-5 with TRBJ2-3, with 9 bases lining up with TRBD2. The CDR3 has 15 amino acids. CDR1 is MNHEY, CDR2 SVGAGI, per germline. Trimming removed 2 bases from V and 2 bases from J; junction bases left unmatched: 2. CDR3 loop: CASSYVAGVTDTQYF. In DNA, the CDR3 is TGTGCCAGCAGTTACGTAGCGGGGGTCACAGATACGCAGTATTTT.

This chain joins TRBV2 and TRBJ2-7; 7 bases are a match to TRBD1. V trimming: 6 bases; J trimming: 2 bases; junction bases outside the gene matches: 13. Germline V gene lookup returns CDR1 SNHLY and CDR2 FYNNEI. CDR3 length: 16 amino acids. The CDR3 DNA follows: TGTGCCAGCAGGGCGCCACAGGGGATGGGGGCCTACGAGCAGTACTTC. The encoded protein is CASRAPQGMGAYEQYF.

The V and J genes are TRBV5-1 and TRBJ2-7; maybe TRBD2 (6 bases). Trimming pared 4 bases from V and 2 bases from J, leaving 19 bases between. This CDR3 is 16 amino acids long. Germline-derived CDR1 and CDR2 are SGHRS and YFSETQ. DNA for the CDR3: TGCGCCAGCAGCCCCGACGATTTAGCGGCAGCCTACGAGCAGTACTTC. Translated, it gives CASSPDDLAAAYEQYF.

The rearrangement uses TRBV2 and TRBJ2-6; D is ambiguous. In germline, CDR1 is SNHLY, CDR2 FYNNEI. CDR3 length: 13 residues. V was cut by 3 bases and J by 0 bases, with 0 bases left in between. The CDR3 bases are TGTGCCAGCAGTGACTCTGGGGCCAACGTCCTGACTTTC. Translated, it gives CASSDSGANVLTF.

The gene calls are TRBV30 and TRBJ2-7, with 11 bases fitting TRBD2. In germline, CDR1 is GTSNPN, CDR2 SVGIG (reference sequence). V lost 3 bases, J lost 3 bases, and 7 bases stayed unmatched. This CDR3 is built from 15 residues. The chain's CDR3 is CAWSIRLAGNYEQYF. CDR3 DNA sequence: TGTGCCTGGAGCATTCGACTAGCGGGAAACTACGAGCAGTACTTC.

The chain couples TRBV9 to TRBJ2-1; D is uncertain. In germline, CDR1 is SGDLS, CDR2 YYNGEE. V dropped 6 bases and J dropped 8 bases, with 12 bases sitting between them. The CDR3 is 12 residues long. CDR3: CASKEREDEQFF. For the CDR3, the DNA is TGTGCCAGCAAGGAACGTGAGGATGAGCAGTTCTTC.

This clone was seen only a few times. This chain joins TRBV5-1 and TRBJ2-7; D not resolved. Germline CDR1 SGHRS, CDR2 YFSETQ. Trimming stripped 0 bases from V and 2 bases from J, with 9 bases between. The CDR3 covers 14 residues. The CDR3 DNA reads TGCGCCAGCAGCTTGGACCTGGCAGCCTACGAGCAGTACTTC. Its protein is CASSLDLAAYEQYF.

The V call is TRBV29-1, the J call TRBJ2-7; TRBD1 agrees at 10 bases. V gave up 1 base and J gave up 2 bases; unmatched junction bases: 5. This CDR3 has 15 residues. Germline values: CDR1 SQVTM, CDR2 ANQGSEA. The CDR3 nucleotides read TGCAGCGTTGAAGGTTCCGGGACAGGGGCCTACGAGCAGTACTTC. Its protein is CSVEGSGTGAYEQYF.

V is TRBV5-1 and J is TRBJ2-2; 7 bases map to TRBD2. Germline V lookup: CDR1 SGHRS, CDR2 YFSETQ. The V and J ends lost 3 bases and 4 bases, in that order; junction bases with no gene match: 9. The CDR3 contains 16 residues. CDR3 nucleotides: TGCGCCAGCAGCTCCGGAGGACTAGTGAGCACCGGGGAGCTGTTTTTT. Residues: CASSSGGLVSTGELFF.

The chain carries TRBV21-1 and TRBJ2-4; TRBD2, the D gene given by the table, was not confirmed from the DNA. TRBV21-1 is designated a pseudogene. CDR3 length equals 17 residues. The DNA for the CDR3 is TGTGCCAGCAGCACCTGTAGCGGGGGACTAGCCAAAAACATTCAGTACTTC. It codes for CASSTCSGGLAKNIQYF.

The chain carries TRBV7-2 and TRBJ2-7, with D tentatively TRBD1 (6 bases). V shed 4 bases and J shed 1 base, with 11 bases lying between them. Per germline, CDR1 SGHTA and CDR2 FQGNSA. The CDR3 sequence is 14 residues long. The CDR3 spells CASSSTGYSYEQYF. The CDR3 DNA reads TGTGCCAGCAGCTCCACAGGGTATTCCTACGAGCAGTACTTC.

This clone showed up just a few times. The chain joins TRBV2 to TRBJ2-2; D unclear. This CDR3 has 14 residues. The germline CDR1 and CDR2 sequences are SNHLY and FYNNEI. Trimming removed 7 bases from V and 4 bases from J, with 13 bases in between. The CDR3 DNA reads as TGTGCCAGCACCTTCATCTGGGGCACCGGGGAGCTGTTTTTT. Translating it yields CASTFIWGTGELFF. The whole variable domain, remainder taken from reference TRBV2 and TRBJ2-2, is EPEVTQTPSHQVTQMGQEVILRCVPISNHLYFYWYRQILGQKVEFLVSFYNNEISEKSEIFDDQFSVERPDGSNFTLKIRSTKLEDSAMYFCASTFIWGTGELFFGEGSRLTVL.

The chain is built from TRBV27 and TRBJ2-1; D gene unclear. Looked up from germline, CDR1 is MNHEY and CDR2 is SMNVEV (reference sequence). CDR3 size: 12 residues. The V end lost 5 bases, the J end lost 4 bases, and 6 bases lay between the germline ends. CDR3 loop: CASSPRYNEQFF. Here the CDR3 DNA reads TGTGCCAGCAGTCCCCGGTACAATGAGCAGTTCTTC.

V and J are TRBV10-3 and TRBJ1-2; 7 nucleotides align to TRBD1. This CDR3 is built from 12 residues. Per the germline V gene, CDR1 is ENHRY and CDR2 is SYGVKD. V gave up 11 bases and J gave up 8 bases; unmatched junction bases: 11. The CDR3 DNA sequence: TGTGCCTCGTCGAGACAGGGTCGGGGCTACACCTTC. Translating gives CASSRQGRGYTF.

This clone occurred once. J is TRBJ2-7 and V is TRBV18; TRBD1 agrees at 9 bases. J gave up 1 base and V 6 bases, and 10 bases lay outside the gene matches. CDR1 and CDR2 from the germline V gene are KGHSH and LQKENI. The CDR3 totals 16 residues. The CDR3 DNA reads as TGTGCCAGCTCCCTACAACCCGGGACAGGGTCCTACGAGCAGTACTTC. Encoded protein: CASSLQPGTGSYEQYF.

This clone turned up a few times. The chain employs TRBV13 and TRBJ2-7; 12 bases align to TRBD2. Germline V gene lookup returns CDR1 PRHDT and CDR2 FYEKMQ (reference sequence). V dropped 1 base and J dropped 5; count of bases not matched to a gene: 6. This CDR3 has 16 residues. In DNA form, the CDR3 reads TGTGCCAGCAGCTTAGCAGGGACTAGCGGGTACAACGAGCAGTACTTC. It yields the protein CASSLAGTSGYNEQYF.

This clone was counted a single time. This chain links TRBV7-2 with TRBJ1-3; tentatively, D is TRBD1 (6 bases). The germline CDR1 and CDR2 sequences are SGHTA and FQGNSA. Trimming shortened V by 1 base and J by 0 bases, and 13 bases separated the two germline ends. The CDR3 spans 17 residues. This CDR3 is CASSLVGGQTSGNTIYF. CDR3 DNA sequence: TGTGCCAGCAGCTTAGTAGGGGGACAAACCTCTGGAAACACCATATATTTT. Looking up the rest from reference TRBV7-2 and TRBJ1-3 gives the full variable domain: GAGVSQSPSNKVTEKGKDVELRCDPISGHTALYWYRQSLGQGLEFLIYFQGNSAPDKSGLPSDRFSAERTGGSVSTLTIQRTQQEDSAVYLCASSLVGGQTSGNTIYFGEGSWLTVV.

The gene calls are TRBV11-2 and TRBJ1-2; D remains unclear. Trimming removed 0 bases from V and 5 bases from J, with 10 bases in between. Germline CDR1 SGHAT, CDR2 FQNNGV. CDR3 length: 14 residues. CDR3 protein: CASSLEAAVYGYTF. The CDR3 DNA follows: TGTGCCAGCAGCTTAGAAGCGGCGGTGTATGGCTACACCTTC.

The V gene is TRBV7-8, the J gene TRBJ1-4, with D possibly matching TRBD1 (5 bases). The CDR3 has 14 residues. V was clipped by 5 bases and J by 4 bases, with 11 bases between them. Per germline, CDR1 SGHVS and CDR2 FQNEAQ. CDR3 region: CASSLGRINEKLFF. Written as DNA, the CDR3 is TGTGCCAGCAGCCTGGGACGGATTAATGAAAAACTGTTTTTT.

This clone was counted between two and nine times. The chain couples TRBV4-3 to TRBJ2-5; 7 nucleotides agree with TRBD2. V lost 1 base to trimming and J lost 2 bases; unmatched junction nucleotides: 4. In germline, CDR1 is LGHNA, CDR2 YSLEER. The CDR3 is 15 amino acids. CDR3 protein: CASSQGGGLQETQYF. The CDR3, as DNA: TGCGCCAGCAGCCAAGGGGGGGGACTACAAGAGACCCAGTACTTC.

DNA for the CDR3: TGTGCCAGCAGCTTGTCGGGGGCAGGAGGAGGAAACACCATATATTTT. Amino acids: CASSLSGAGGGNTIYF. V and J are TRBV5-4 and TRBJ1-3, with D maybe TRBD1 (6 bases). The germline V gene has CDR1 SGHNT and CDR2 YYREEE (reference sequence). The CDR3 has 16 amino acids. V was cut by 1 base and J by 4 bases, with 15 bases left in between.